These 4 T cell receptor beta chains were all obtained from the same sample, sequenced in a study of T-cell memory formation after mild COVID-19. TCRdb redid the calling of the 5' RACE reads with MiXCR, one entry per CDR3 protein. This sample yields 190,000 or so distinct CDR3 sequences, of which around 21% are seen a single time; roughly 23% belongs to the top ten. The sequencing sample was made of PBMCs or a T cell subset sorted from them (not recorded which). The receptor source for this set is an adult woman who had mild COVID-19 (a few samples of this study predate the infection). Cell type and time point are not known.

The V and J genes are TRBV9 and TRBJ2-7, with TRBD1 matching over 7 bases. The CDR3 is made up of 16 amino acids. Germline CDR1 and CDR2: SGDLS and YYNGEE. The V segment lost 0 bases and the J segment 0 bases; nucleotides outside the gene matches: 6. The CDR3 loop is CASSVEGTAFSYEQYF. CDR3 in DNA: TGTGCCAGCAGCGTAGAGGGGACAGCGTTCTCCTACGAGCAGTACTTC. Full variable domain (remainder filled in from reference TRBV9 and TRBJ2-7): DSGVTQTPKHLITATGQRVTLRCSPRSGDLSVYWYQQSLDQGLQFLIQYYNGEERAKGNILERFSAQQFPDLHSELNLSSLELGDSALYFCASSVEGTAFSYEQYFGPGTRLTVT.

This clonotype was counted a few times. Here the CDR3 reads CASSFGVLDRGLEQFF. The CDR3 nucleotides read TGTGCCAGCAGCTTTGGTGTGTTGGACAGGGGGCTTGAGCAGTTCTTC. The genes are TRBV7-9 and TRBJ2-1; TRBD1 matches at 11 bases. V shed 3 bases and J 9 bases; nucleotides not matched to a gene: 10. Germline CDR1 SEHNR, CDR2 FQNEAQ (reference sequence). This CDR3 has 16 residues.

This clonotype was observed a single time. The chain carries TRBV14 and TRBJ2-7; D gene unclear. The CDR3 sequence is 13 residues long. CDR1 and CDR2 from the germline V gene are SGHDN and FVKESK. V shed 0 bases and J shed 2 bases, with 5 bases lying between them. This chain's CDR3 is CASSQDGAYEQYF. CDR3 nucleotide sequence: TGTGCCAGCAGCCAAGATGGGGCCTACGAGCAGTACTTC. Combining the CDR3 with reference TRBV14 and TRBJ2-7 gives the whole variable domain EAGVTQFPSHSVIEKGQTVTLRCDPISGHDNLYWYRRVMGKEIKFLLHFVKESKQDESGMPNNRFLAERTGGTYSTLKVQPAELEDSGVYFCASSQDGAYEQYFGPGTRLTVT.

This clonotype was seen many times. The gene calls are TRBV5-1 and TRBJ2-7, with D possibly being TRBD1 (6 bases). V lost 4 bases and J lost 2, with 10 bases in between. Looked up from germline, CDR1 is SGHRS and CDR2 is YFSETQ. The CDR3 is made up of 13 amino acids. CDR3 sequence (DNA): TGCGCCAGCAGCCTGGACAGTACCTACGAGCAGTACTTC. It translates to CASSLDSTYEQYF.